This entry lists 2 T cell receptor beta chains sequenced from one sample in a study of beta chain features in type 1 diabetes. TCRB transcripts that were expressed got sequenced, as all of the isolated RNA had been reverse transcribed. Sequenced by immunoSEQ multiplex PCR; TCRdb stores in-frame clones only, minus some. The data hold some 300,000 clones, with approximately 8.1% observed a single time. What was sequenced was central memory CD4+ T cells from blood. These TCRs come from a woman between 18 and 29 years old in good health.

This clone has a handful of counts. J is TRBJ2-2 and V is TRBV18; D is perhaps TRBD2 (6 bases). The germline CDR1 and CDR2 sequences are KGHSH and LQKENI. V was cut by 5 bases and J by 1 base, with 8 bases left in between. This CDR3 is built from 14 residues. The DNA of the CDR3 is TGTGCCAGCTCATCGGGGGTGAACACCGGGGAGCTGTTTTTT. Translation gives CASSSGVNTGELFF. Variable domain in full (rest from reference TRBV18 and TRBJ2-2): NAGVMQNPRHLVRRRGQEARLRCSPMKGHSHVYWYRQLPEEGLKFMVYLQKENIIDESGMPKERFSAEFPKEGPSILRIQQVVRGDSAAYFCASSSGVNTGELFFGEGSRLTVL.

This clone was counted many times. The genes are TRBV7-9 and TRBJ2-1; no clear D gene. In germline, CDR1 is SEHNR, CDR2 FQNEAQ (reference sequence). This CDR3 spans 11 amino acids. Trimming removed 3 bases from V and 11 bases from J, with 8 bases in between. CDR3 coding DNA: TGTGCCAGCAGCTTTTCCCCTAAGCAGTTCTTC. Amino acids: CASSFSPKQFF.